This is a list of T cell receptor beta chains from one sample in a study of T cells after somatic rescue of genetic block. The table came from immunoSEQ multiplex PCR; TCRdb's copy has only in-frame clones and leaves some out. The data show more than 9,000 clones, approximately 74% seen once. What was sequenced was peripheral blood mononuclear cells (PBMCs). The receptors here all came from a boy younger than 18. Each CDR3 is given with its conserved first and last residue. D genes are given only for firm matches. Clone size is given for some rows only: seen once, a few or many times, or a class if the clone is expanded.

abundance	v_gene	j_gene	d_gene	CDR3aa	CDR3nt
few	TRBV11-2	TRBJ2-7	.	CASSQIRSLRGEQYF	TGTGCCAGCAGCCAGATACGGAGTCTAAGGGGGGAGCAGTACTTC
once	TRBV28	TRBJ2-7	.	CASSSPPREPYF	TGTGCCAGCAGCTCTCCCCCCAGGGAGCCGTACTTC
.	TRBV19	TRBJ2-7	TRBD2	CASSWNGRPYEQYF	TGTGCCAGTAGTTGGAACGGGAGGCCCTACGAGCAGTACTTC
.	TRBV7-3	TRBJ2-5	.	CASSSGRQAQETQYF	TGTGCCAGCAGCTCCGGTAGACAGGCACAAGAGACCCAGTACTTC
few	TRBV7-2	TRBJ2-2	TRBD1	CASSLGQTGLTGELFF	TGTGCCAGCAGCTTAGGCCAGACAGGGCTCACCGGGGAGCTGTTTTTT
.	TRBV6-5	TRBJ2-5	TRBD1	CASSYRGTGGQTQYF	TGTGCCAGCAGTTACCGCGGGACAGGCGGGCAGACCCAGTACTTC
.	TRBV4-2	TRBJ2-3	TRBD2	CASSPLTSGNTQYF	TGTGCCAGCAGCCCCCTGACTAGCGGGAATACGCAGTATTTT
.	TRBV4-1	TRBJ2-1	.	CASSPGDLSLGEQFF	TGCGCCAGCAGCCCCGGGGACCTCTCCTTGGGTGAGCAGTTCTTC
once	TRBV4-1	TRBJ2-3	.	CASSQDGDGPSTDTQYF	TGCGCCAGCAGCCAAGATGGGGACGGCCCAAGCACAGATACGCAGTATTTT
.	TRBV5-8	TRBJ2-3	TRBD2	CASSPSLRAGVGDTQYF	TGTGCCAGCAGCCCATCCCTCCGAGCGGGAGTAGGAGATACGCAGTATTTT
.	TRBV9	TRBJ1-2	TRBD1	CASSGTGVPYGYTF	TGTGCCAGCAGCGGAACAGGGGTTCCCTATGGCTACACCTTC
.	TRBV5-1	TRBJ1-4	.	CASSLASGTGNEKLFF	TGCGCCAGCAGCTTGGCCTCCGGGACGGGAAATGAAAAACTGTTTTTT
once	TRBV5-1	TRBJ2-3	.	CASGLSGTQYF	TGCGCCAGCGGTCTGAGTGGTACGCAGTATTTT